The present TCR beta chain was sequenced within a study of blood T cell repertoires in COVID-19. Study-level background: Recovered Cohort 3 donors showed two negative PCRs, clearance, or symptom resolution. Samples of COVID-19 (acute and convalescent) were obtained from the United States, Italy and Spain.

Participants spanned ages roughly 18 to 95 years and resided in 20 to 30 US areas. In the original workflow: Reference gene primers were amplified, and this amplification served to estimate nucleated cell counts. Produced via immunoSEQ multiplex PCR; TCRdb's table is partial and in-frame only. V, J and clone size were drawn from that table, and D and trimming were deduced from the DNA. In the table there are about 230,000 clones, 85% to 90% of which are singletons. The junction had 7 bases not matched to a gene; V was cut back by 0 bases and J by 7 bases. The CDR3 is made up of 16 amino acids. The germline gives CDR1 LGHDT, CDR2 YNNKEL (reference sequence).

Input material: PBMCs or T cells enriched from blood (not recorded which). The chain recombines TRBV3-1 (or the pseudogene TRBV3-2) with TRBJ1-4, with 8 bases fitting TRBD1. This clonotype was sampled from a woman aged 45-60 years in a cohort exposed to, infected with or recovered from COVID-19 (not recorded which). CDR3 protein: CASSQDPTGGTEKLFF. The CDR3 DNA follows: TGTGCCAGCAGCCAAGATCCAACAGGGGGTACTGAAAAACTGTTTTTT.